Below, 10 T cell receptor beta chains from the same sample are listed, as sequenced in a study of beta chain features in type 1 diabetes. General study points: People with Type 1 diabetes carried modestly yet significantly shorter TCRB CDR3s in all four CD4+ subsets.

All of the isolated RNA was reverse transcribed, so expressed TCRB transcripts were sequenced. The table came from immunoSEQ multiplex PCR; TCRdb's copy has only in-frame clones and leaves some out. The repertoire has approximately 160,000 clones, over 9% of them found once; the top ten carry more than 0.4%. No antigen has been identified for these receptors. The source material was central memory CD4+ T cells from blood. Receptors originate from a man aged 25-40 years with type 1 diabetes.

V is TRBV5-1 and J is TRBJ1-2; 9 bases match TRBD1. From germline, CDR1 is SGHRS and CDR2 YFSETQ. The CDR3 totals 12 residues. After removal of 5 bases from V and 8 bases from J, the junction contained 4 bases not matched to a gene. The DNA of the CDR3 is TGCGCCAGCAGGGAGGGACAGGGCGGCTACACCTTC. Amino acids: CASREGQGGYTF. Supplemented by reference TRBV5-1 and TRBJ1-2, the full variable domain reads KAGVTQTPRYLIKTRGQQVTLSCSPISGHRSVSWYQQTPGQGLQFLFEYFSETQRNKGNFPGRFSGRQFSNSRSEMNVSTLELGDSALYLCASREGQGGYTFGSGTRLTVV.

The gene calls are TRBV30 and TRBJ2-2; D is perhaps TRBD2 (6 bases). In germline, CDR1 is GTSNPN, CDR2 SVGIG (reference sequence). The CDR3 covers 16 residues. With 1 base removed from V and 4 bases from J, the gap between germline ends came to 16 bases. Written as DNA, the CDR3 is TGTGCCTGGAGTGGGACCGGGGGTTTAGGCACCGGGGAGCTGTTTTTT. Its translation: CAWSGTGGLGTGELFF.

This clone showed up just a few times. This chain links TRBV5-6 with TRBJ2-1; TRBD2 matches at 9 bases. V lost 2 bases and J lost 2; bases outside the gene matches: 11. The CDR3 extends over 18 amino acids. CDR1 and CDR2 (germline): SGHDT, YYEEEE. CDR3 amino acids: CASSFPAGGFLAYNEQFF. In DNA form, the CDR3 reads TGTGCCAGCAGCTTTCCAGCGGGAGGATTCCTCGCCTACAATGAGCAGTTCTTC.

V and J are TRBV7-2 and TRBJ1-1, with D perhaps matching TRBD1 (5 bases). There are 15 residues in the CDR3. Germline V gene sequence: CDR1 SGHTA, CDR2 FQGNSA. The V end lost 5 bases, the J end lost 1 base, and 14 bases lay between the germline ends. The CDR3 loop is CASSPRLQGNTEAFF. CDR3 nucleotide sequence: TGTGCCAGCAGCCCGAGACTCCAGGGGAACACTGAAGCTTTCTTT.

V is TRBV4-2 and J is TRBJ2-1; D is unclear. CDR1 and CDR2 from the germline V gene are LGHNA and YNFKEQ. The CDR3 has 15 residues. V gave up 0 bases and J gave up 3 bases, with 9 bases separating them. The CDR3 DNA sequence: TGTGCCAGCAGCCAAGAGTATACTAACTACAATGAGCAGTTCTTC. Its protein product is CASSQEYTNYNEQFF.

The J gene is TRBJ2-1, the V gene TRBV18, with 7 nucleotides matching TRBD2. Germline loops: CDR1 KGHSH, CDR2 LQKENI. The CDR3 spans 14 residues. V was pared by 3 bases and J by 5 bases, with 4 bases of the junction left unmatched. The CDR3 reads CASSPRLADNEQFF. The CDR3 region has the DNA TGTGCCAGCTCACCCAGGCTAGCGGACAATGAGCAGTTCTTC. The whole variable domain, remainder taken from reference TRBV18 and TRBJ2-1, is NAGVMQNPRHLVRRRGQEARLRCSPMKGHSHVYWYRQLPEEGLKFMVYLQKENIIDESGMPKERFSAEFPKEGPSILRIQQVVRGDSAAYFCASSPRLADNEQFFGPGTRLTVL.

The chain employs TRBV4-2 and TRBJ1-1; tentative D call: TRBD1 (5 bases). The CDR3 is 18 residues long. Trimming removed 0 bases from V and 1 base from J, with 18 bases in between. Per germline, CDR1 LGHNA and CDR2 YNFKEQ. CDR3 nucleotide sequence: TGTGCCAGCAGCCAAGATGGTCAGGGCGGCCTATGGAACACTGAAGCTTTCTTT. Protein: CASSQDGQGGLWNTEAFF.

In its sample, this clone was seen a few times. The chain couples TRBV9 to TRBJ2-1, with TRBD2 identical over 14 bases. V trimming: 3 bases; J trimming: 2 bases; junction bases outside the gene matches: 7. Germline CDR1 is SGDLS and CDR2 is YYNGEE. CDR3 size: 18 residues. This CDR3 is CASSAGLAGVRPYNEQFF. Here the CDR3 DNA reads TGTGCCAGCAGCGCGGGACTAGCGGGAGTTAGGCCCTACAATGAGCAGTTCTTC. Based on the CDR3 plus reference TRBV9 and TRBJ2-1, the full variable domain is DSGVTQTPKHLITATGQRVTLRCSPRSGDLSVYWYQQSLDQGLQFLIQYYNGEERAKGNILERFSAQQFPDLHSELNLSSLELGDSALYFCASSAGLAGVRPYNEQFFGPGTRLTVL.

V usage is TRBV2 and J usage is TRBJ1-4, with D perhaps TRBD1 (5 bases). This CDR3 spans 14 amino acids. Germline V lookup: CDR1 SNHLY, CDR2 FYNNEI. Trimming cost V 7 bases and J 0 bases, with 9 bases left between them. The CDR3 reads CASIQDATNEKLFF. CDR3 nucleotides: TGTGCCAGCATACAGGATGCAACTAATGAAAAACTGTTTTTT.

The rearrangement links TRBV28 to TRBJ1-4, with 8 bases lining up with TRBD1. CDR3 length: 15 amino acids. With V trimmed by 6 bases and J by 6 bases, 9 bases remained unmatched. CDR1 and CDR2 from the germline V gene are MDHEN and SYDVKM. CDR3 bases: TGTGCCAGCAGCGAGGACAGGGTTGGCTATGAAAAACTGTTTTTT. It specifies CASSEDRVGYEKLFF.